The rows below give T cell receptor beta chains drawn from one sample of a study of blood T cell repertoires in COVID-19. Sequenced by immunoSEQ multiplex PCR; TCRdb stores in-frame clones only, minus some. The sample holds over 120,000 clones, 85% seen once. Sample: peripheral blood. These receptors were collected from a human donor with acute or convalescent COVID-19. The donor label of this sample is uncertain. CDR3s include the opening cysteine and the closing phenylalanine or tryptophan. A D gene is named only where the DNA matches it firmly. Only some rows state a clone size, as once, few, many or a class for expanded clones.

j_gene,abundance,d_gene,v_gene,CDR3aa,CDR3nt
TRBJ1-5,NA,NA,TRBV18,CASSPPGGQPQHF,TGTGCCAGCTCACCACCGGGAGGTCAGCCCCAGCATTTT
TRBJ2-3,NA,TRBD2,TRBV9,CASSPRAPPSGGSADTQYF,TGTGCCAGCAGCCCCCGCGCCCCCCCTAGCGGCGGGAGTGCAGATACGCAGTATTTT
TRBJ1-5,NA,NA,TRBV6-2/TRBV6-3,CASSYFGVPQPQHF,TGTGCCAGCAGTTACTTCGGGGTCCCTCAGCCCCAGCATTTT
TRBJ1-1,NA,TRBD1,TRBV19,CASSSGTGPMRAFF,TGTGCCAGTAGTTCCGGGACAGGCCCCATGCGGGCTTTCTTT
TRBJ1-2,NA,NA,TRBV24-1,CATSTYDRNYGYTF,TGTGCCACCAGTACCTATGACAGGAACTATGGCTACACCTTC
TRBJ1-5,NA,NA,TRBV7-6,CASGQGGFNQPQHF,TGTGCCAGCGGCCAGGGAGGGTTCAATCAGCCCCAGCATTTT
TRBJ2-2,NA,TRBD2,TRBV7-9,CASSRGTSGTGELFF,TGTGCCAGCAGCCGGGGGACTAGCGGGACCGGGGAGCTGTTTTTT
TRBJ1-1,NA,TRBD1,TRBV24-1,CATSEGGQGDRTEAFF,TGTGCCACCAGTGAGGGGGGACAGGGGGATCGGACTGAAGCTTTCTTT
TRBJ2-6,few,TRBD1,TRBV3-1/TRBV3-2,CASRSTGAGANVLTF,TGTGCCAGCAGGTCCACAGGGGCTGGGGCCAACGTCCTGACTTTC
TRBJ1-3,few,NA,TRBV6-5,CASSYPGGGNTIYF,TGTGCCAGCAGTTACCCTGGAGGAGGAAACACCATATATTTT
TRBJ2-7,NA,TRBD1,TRBV5-5,CASSLAPGQGNYEQYF,TGTGCCAGCAGCTTGGCTCCGGGACAGGGAAACTACGAGCAGTACTTC
TRBJ1-1,NA,NA,TRBV30,CASGNTEAFF,TGTGCCTCCGGGAACACTGAAGCTTTCTTT
TRBJ1-1,NA,TRBD1,TRBV27,CASSLSGGRTEAFF,TGTGCCAGCAGCCTGTCAGGGGGTCGCACTGAAGCTTTCTTT
TRBJ1-1,NA,NA,TRBV18,CASSPQQVNTEAFF,TGTGCCAGCTCACCACAACAGGTGAACACTGAAGCTTTCTTT
TRBJ2-2,NA,NA,TRBV19,CASGQWTGELFF,TGTGCCAGTGGACAGTGGACCGGGGAGCTGTTTTTT
TRBJ1-6,NA,TRBD1,TRBV11-2,CASSSQTGISSPLHF,TGTGCCAGCAGCTCCCAGACAGGGATTAGTTCACCCCTCCACTTT
TRBJ1-1,NA,TRBD1,TRBV28,CASHRGLTTEAFF,TGTGCCAGTCACAGGGGGCTGACCACTGAAGCTTTCTTT
TRBJ1-3,few,NA,TRBV28,CASSFLSGGGNTIYF,TGTGCCAGCAGTTTCTTGTCAGGTGGTGGAAACACCATATATTTT
TRBJ1-2,NA,NA,TRBV18,CASSPFGGGSVGYTF,TGTGCCAGCTCACCATTTGGGGGAGGATCGGTCGGCTACACCTTC
TRBJ2-3,NA,NA,TRBV6-5,CASRPGGTDTQYF,TGTGCCAGCAGGCCAGGGGGCACAGATACGCAGTATTTT
TRBJ2-7,NA,NA,TRBV12-3/TRBV12-4,CASSLGQYEQYF,TGTGCCAGCAGTTTGGGGCAATACGAGCAGTACTTC
TRBJ1-2,NA,NA,TRBV5-6,CASSRRGTGNYGYTF,TGTGCCAGCAGCAGACGAGGGACTGGGAACTATGGCTACACCTTC
TRBJ2-1,few,TRBD1,TRBV7-9,CASRQPGTGVLDEQFF,TGTGCCAGCAGACAACCCGGGACAGGGGTCTTGGATGAGCAGTTCTTC
TRBJ2-5,NA,TRBD2,TRBV15,CATSRGSAGEETQYF,TGTGCCACCAGCAGAGGGTCAGCGGGGGAGGAGACCCAGTACTTC
TRBJ2-5,NA,NA,TRBV4-1,CASSQGRGETQYF,TGCGCCAGCAGCCAGGGGCGGGGAGAGACCCAGTACTTC
TRBJ2-3,NA,TRBD1,TRBV10-3,CAISPGTGEDTQYF,TGTGCCATCAGCCCCGGGACAGGGGAAGATACGCAGTATTTT
TRBJ1-2,NA,NA,TRBV2,CASRPRGWDRYGYTF,TGTGCCAGCAGGCCCCGGGGATGGGATAGATATGGCTACACCTTC
TRBJ1-2,NA,TRBD1,TRBV7-2,CASSLVGGDYGYTF,TGTGCCAGCAGCTTAGTAGGGGGCGACTATGGCTACACCTTC
TRBJ2-1,NA,NA,TRBV5-5,CASSLVQTIMNNEQFF,TGTGCCAGCAGCTTGGTACAGACCATAATGAACAATGAGCAGTTCTTC
TRBJ1-5,NA,NA,TRBV19,CASSITPPGLYSNQPQHF,TGTGCCAGTAGCATTACGCCCCCGGGACTATATAGCAATCAGCCCCAGCATTTT
TRBJ1-4,NA,NA,TRBV5-1,CASSRDRNEKLFF,TGCGCCAGCAGCCGGGATCGAAATGAAAAACTGTTTTTT
TRBJ1-5,NA,TRBD1,TRBV10-3,CAISPTGDQPQHF,TGTGCCATCAGCCCGACAGGGGATCAGCCCCAGCATTTT
TRBJ2-7,NA,TRBD1,TRBV9,CASSEGQVAIYEQYF,TGTGCCAGCAGCGAGGGACAGGTCGCGATCTACGAGCAGTACTTC
TRBJ1-1,NA,NA,TRBV5-1,CASSLEGGTEAFF,TGCGCCAGCAGCCTGGAGGGGGGGACTGAAGCTTTCTTT
TRBJ2-3,once,TRBD2,TRBV27,CASSLDSGRAETDTQYF,TGTGCCAGCAGTTTAGACAGCGGGAGGGCCGAGACAGATACGCAGTATTTT